The 28 T cell receptor beta chains below were found in one sample sequenced in a study of cytomegalovirus exposure and HLA in healthy donors. The PCR had 60 Vbeta and 13 Jbeta primers. TCRdb's table, derived via immunoSEQ multiplex PCR, lists solely in-frame clones and lacks some. The sample yields about 90,000 clones, approximately 88% seen once. The sample comprised PBMCs. The source of these receptors is a young man in good health and CMV-seronegative.

This clone has just one count. The J gene is TRBJ2-3, the V gene TRBV7-6, with D maybe TRBD1 (5 bases). Germline CDR1 and CDR2: SGHVS and FNYEAQ. This CDR3 has 14 amino acids. Trimming took 5 bases from V and 2 from J, leaving 11 bases between them. CDR3 sequence (DNA): TGTGCCAGCAGCCCTGGACATTTCACAGATACGCAGTATTTT. Protein sequence: CASSPGHFTDTQYF. Full variable domain (remainder filled in from reference TRBV7-6 and TRBJ2-3): GAGVSQSPRYKVTKRGQDVALRCDPISGHVSLYWYRQALGQGPEFLTYFNYEAQQDKSGLPNDRFSAERPEGSISTLTIQRTEQRDSAMYRCASSPGHFTDTQYFGPGTRLTVL.

The chain is built from TRBV11-2 and TRBJ2-1, with 9 positions matching TRBD1. After removal of 1 base from V and 4 bases from J, the junction contained 2 bases not matched to a gene. The CDR3 has 15 residues. CDR1 and CDR2 from the germline V gene are SGHAT and FQNNGV. CDR3 region: CASSLGDREYNEQFF. CDR3 DNA: TGTGCCAGCAGCTTAGGGGACAGGGAATACAATGAGCAGTTCTTC.

The chain joins TRBV30 to TRBJ1-1, with 8 positions matching TRBD1. CDR3 size: 12 residues. Trimming at V came to 5 bases and at J to 9 bases, leaving 8 bases not matched to a gene. CDR1 GTSNPN and CDR2 SVGIG come from the germline V gene (reference sequence). CDR3 region: CAWEPGTGKAFF. The CDR3 bases are TGTGCCTGGGAACCAGGGACAGGCAAAGCTTTCTTT.

The rearrangement uses TRBV6-5 and TRBJ1-1; TRBD1 might be the D (6 bases). Trimming removed 6 bases from V and 5 bases from J, with 16 bases in between. Germline CDR1 and CDR2: MNHEY and SVGAGI. The CDR3 is 14 amino acids. In nucleotides, the CDR3 is TGTGCCAGCAGGCATACAGGGCCTGGAACTGAAGCTTTCTTT. Its translation is CASRHTGPGTEAFF.

The rearrangement links TRBV6-5 to TRBJ2-7; perhaps TRBD2 as D (6 bases). V lost 1 base and J 4 bases, leaving 11 bases between the germline ends. This CDR3 comprises 14 residues. Per germline, CDR1 MNHEY and CDR2 SVGAGI. The CDR3 bases are TGTGCCAGCAGTTACTTTACCGGGGGATACGAGCAGTACTTC. Translated: CASSYFTGGYEQYF.

The chain joins TRBV7-8 to TRBJ1-6; weak D call: TRBD1 (6 bases). CDR1 and CDR2 (germline): SGHVS, FQNEAQ. Trimming took off 5 bases at V and 11 bases at J, with 22 bases between the two ends. CDR3 size: 16 residues. CDR3 in DNA: TGTGCCAGCAGCCTAATGCCCCCAGGGGTCATCCCACCCCTCCACTTT. Its protein is CASSLMPPGVIPPLHF.

The chain is built from TRBV19 and TRBJ2-1, with TRBD2 identical over 15 bases. Germline CDR1 reads LNHDA; CDR2 reads SQIVND (reference sequence). This CDR3 spans 16 amino acids. Unmatched junction bases numbered 10, after V lost 6 bases and J lost 10 bases. This CDR3 is CASRDGTSGRPREQFF. The CDR3 nucleotides are TGTGCCAGTAGAGACGGGACTAGCGGGAGGCCAAGGGAGCAGTTCTTC.

Here the CDR3 reads CASSERTLTGELFF. In DNA, the CDR3 is TGTGCCAGCAGTGAGCGGACTCTCACCGGGGAGCTGTTTTTT. The rearrangement links TRBV2 to TRBJ2-2, with TRBD2 as a possible D gene (5 bases). The CDR3 totals 14 residues. CDR1 is SNHLY, CDR2 FYNNEI, per germline. Trimming stripped 3 bases from V and 4 bases from J, with 9 bases between.

CDR3 in amino acids: CASSLVAGGGNEQFF. For the CDR3, the DNA is TGCGCCAGCAGCTTGGTTGCAGGGGGTGGAAATGAGCAGTTCTTC. The chain combines TRBV5-1 with TRBJ2-1; TRBD1 aligns across 7 bases. This CDR3 comprises 15 residues. Germline V gene lookup returns CDR1 SGHRS and CDR2 YFSETQ. J gave up 7 bases and V 0 bases, and 7 bases lay outside the gene matches.

The chain has TRBV18 and TRBJ2-7; 8 bases agree with TRBD1. CDR1 is KGHSH, CDR2 LQKENI, per germline. The CDR3 has 15 amino acids. The V and J ends lost 1 base and 5 bases, in that order; junction bases with no gene match: 7. In nucleotides, the CDR3 is TGTGCCAGCTCACCACTCCGGACAGGGAACCACGAGCAGTACTTC. This translates into CASSPLRTGNHEQYF.

The genes are TRBV10-3 and TRBJ2-7, with D possibly being TRBD2 (6 bases). The CDR3 runs 12 residues. The V and J ends lost 8 bases and 6 bases respectively, with 14 bases between them. Looked up from germline, CDR1 is ENHRY and CDR2 is SYGVKD. The DNA of the CDR3 is TGTGCCATCCTGACGGGAGTTGGCGAGCAGTACTTC. This codes for CAILTGVGEQYF.

The chain combines TRBV12-5 with TRBJ1-1, with D possibly being TRBD1 (5 bases). V dropped 9 bases and J dropped 2 bases, with 7 bases sitting between them. This CDR3 contains 11 residues. Germline assignment: CDR1 LGHNT and CDR2 FRNRAP. CDR3 coding DNA: TGTGCTAGAGGGGATAACACTGAAGCTTTCTTT. As protein: CARGDNTEAFF.

The CDR3 DNA follows: TGTGCCAGCAGCCCCGGGACGAACACCGGGGAGCTGTTTTTT. It is translated as CASSPGTNTGELFF. This sequence joins TRBV6-4 and TRBJ2-2; possibly TRBD2 for D (5 bases). CDR1 and CDR2 from the germline V gene are MRHNA and SNTAGT. This CDR3 is 14 amino acids long. Trimming shortened V by 6 bases and J by 0 bases, and 8 bases separated the two germline ends.

The chain links TRBV6-5 to TRBJ2-1; 8 bases match TRBD2. Germline values: CDR1 MNHEY, CDR2 SVGAGI. CDR3 size: 16 residues. Germline trimming cut 2 bases from V and 0 bases from J; bases unmatched to any gene: 3. CDR3 amino acids: CASSYPSGSSYNEQFF. Written as DNA, the CDR3 is TGTGCCAGCAGTTACCCAAGCGGGAGCTCCTACAATGAGCAGTTCTTC.

The gene calls are TRBV14 and TRBJ2-1, with 11 bases aligning to TRBD1. This CDR3 has 15 amino acids. Germline V gene data show CDR1 as SGHDN and CDR2 as FVKESK. The ends lost 6 bases at V and 7 bases at J; junction bases unmatched: 8. CDR3 sequence: CASRKIGTGGNEQFF. The CDR3 nucleotides are TGTGCCAGCAGAAAAATCGGGACAGGGGGAAATGAGCAGTTCTTC.

This clone was seen only a few times. The V and J genes are TRBV19 and TRBJ2-1; TRBD2 agrees at 9 bases. The germline V gene encodes CDR1 LNHDA and CDR2 SQIVND (reference sequence). The ends lost 1 base at V and 3 bases at J; junction bases unmatched: 1. The CDR3 covers 15 residues. CDR3 nucleotide sequence: TGTGCCAGTAGTATAGGACTAGCGGACTACAATGAGCAGTTCTTC. This encodes CASSIGLADYNEQFF.

This clone has a handful of counts. The V call is TRBV6-5, the J call TRBJ1-3, with unresolved D. CDR1 MNHEY and CDR2 SVGAGI come from the germline V gene. V lost 6 bases to trimming and J lost 4 bases, with 10 bases between them. The CDR3 loop spans 13 amino acids. As DNA, the CDR3 is TGTGCCAGCAGGAACCCAACAGGAAACACCATATATTTT. It specifies CASRNPTGNTIYF.

The chain carries TRBV27 and TRBJ2-7; TRBD2 matches at 8 bases. With 0 bases clipped from V and 3 bases from J, the junction kept 7 bases outside the gene matches. This CDR3 contains 16 residues. Germline loops: CDR1 MNHEY, CDR2 SMNVEV (reference sequence). The CDR3 is CASSLSTREGYYEQYF. In nucleotides, the CDR3 is TGTGCCAGCAGTTTATCGACCCGGGAGGGATACTACGAGCAGTACTTC.

The V and J genes are TRBV25-1 and TRBJ1-2; TRBD1 is a possible D gene (6 bases). Germline-derived CDR1 and CDR2 are MGHDK and SYGVNS. The V end lost 0 bases, the J end lost 8 bases, and 13 bases lay between the germline ends. The CDR3 is 14 amino acids. CDR3 nucleotides: TGTGCCAGCAGTGAATATCTGGGGGCGGACGGCTACACCTTC. Its protein is CASSEYLGADGYTF.

The chain couples TRBV29-1 to TRBJ2-1; D might be TRBD1 (5 bases). Germline CDR1 SQVTM, CDR2 ANQGSEA. The CDR3 sequence is 15 residues long. Trimming cost V 7 bases and J 4 bases, with 20 bases left between them. The CDR3, as DNA: TGCAGCGCCTTAGGGGCACAAGAACAATACAATGAGCAGTTCTTC. It codes for CSALGAQEQYNEQFF.

V gene TRBV19 combines with J gene TRBJ1-5, with 9 nucleotides matching TRBD1. V shed 1 base and J 3 bases; nucleotides not matched to a gene: 4. CDR1 and CDR2 from the germline V gene are LNHDA and SQIVND (reference sequence). This CDR3 region has 16 residues. The CDR3: CASSIGGQGYNQPQHF. The CDR3, as DNA: TGTGCCAGTAGTATAGGGGGACAGGGTTACAATCAGCCCCAGCATTTT.

A few counts support this clone. The chain carries TRBV10-3 and TRBJ2-3, with 8 bases that match TRBD1. Germline CDR1 reads ENHRY; CDR2 reads SYGVKD. The CDR3 loop spans 13 amino acids. The junction had 6 bases not matched to a gene; V was cut back by 10 bases and J by 3 bases. DNA of the CDR3: TGTGCCACAGCAGGGGGCGCGACAGATACGCAGTATTTT. As protein: CATAGGATDTQYF.

This clone was observed a few times. The chain uses TRBV7-2 and TRBJ2-2; 8 nucleotides agree with TRBD1. The junction had 2 bases not matched to a gene; V was cut back by 5 bases and J by 3 bases. This CDR3 region has 14 residues. CDR1 and CDR2 (germline): SGHTA, FQGNSA. CDR3 in amino acids: CASSLDRDTGELFF. The DNA of the CDR3 is TGTGCCAGCAGCCTGGACAGGGACACCGGGGAGCTGTTTTTT.

The chain uses TRBV6-5 and TRBJ1-1, with a possible D match to TRBD1 (6 bases). The CDR3 contains 15 residues. Looked up from germline, CDR1 is MNHEY and CDR2 is SVGAGI. Trimming took off 4 bases at V and 5 bases at J, with 17 bases between the two ends. As DNA, the CDR3 is TGTGCCAGCAGTTCAAAGACGGGGGGGCTTACTGAAGCTTTCTTT. Translating it yields CASSSKTGGLTEAFF.

This clone has only one observation. The chain uses TRBV5-1 and TRBJ2-7; D gene unclear. Germline CDR1 is SGHRS and CDR2 is YFSETQ. The CDR3 loop spans 11 amino acids. V was clipped by 3 bases and J by 3 bases, with 4 bases between them. The CDR3: CASSSNYEQYF. CDR3 in DNA: TGCGCCAGCAGCTCCAACTACGAGCAGTACTTC. The entire variable domain, with the rest obtained from reference TRBV5-1 and TRBJ2-7, is as follows: KAGVTQTPRYLIKTRGQQVTLSCSPISGHRSVSWYQQTPGQGLQFLFEYFSETQRNKGNFPGRFSGRQFSNSRSEMNVSTLELGDSALYLCASSSNYEQYFGPGTRLTVT.

This chain joins TRBV27 and TRBJ2-7; 10 bases map to TRBD2. J gave up 0 bases and V 1 base, and 3 bases lay outside the gene matches. Germline-derived CDR1 and CDR2 are MNHEY and SMNVEV (reference sequence). This CDR3 is 16 amino acids long. As DNA, the CDR3 is TGTGCCAGCAGTTTATTTGGGACTAGCGTCTCCTACGAGCAGTACTTC. Protein: CASSLFGTSVSYEQYF.

The chain employs TRBV28 and TRBJ1-3; D uncertain. CDR3 length equals 14 residues. The ends were cut back, 6 bases at V and 8 bases at J, with 17 bases in the middle. Germline CDR1 MDHEN, CDR2 SYDVKM. CDR3 sequence: CASSRGLGAYTIYF. In DNA, the CDR3 is TGTGCCAGCAGCCGGGGATTGGGCGCGTACACCATATATTTT.

This sequence joins TRBV7-6 and TRBJ2-3, with 9 bases matching TRBD2. Losses at the gene ends were 4 bases for V and 2 bases for J; bases not matched to a gene: 10. CDR3 length: 17 residues. Germline CDR1 SGHVS, CDR2 FNYEAQ. As DNA, the CDR3 is TGTGCCAGCAGCTCCCGGCCCCTAGCGGGGATCACAGATACGCAGTATTTT. This sequence encodes CASSSRPLAGITDTQYF.